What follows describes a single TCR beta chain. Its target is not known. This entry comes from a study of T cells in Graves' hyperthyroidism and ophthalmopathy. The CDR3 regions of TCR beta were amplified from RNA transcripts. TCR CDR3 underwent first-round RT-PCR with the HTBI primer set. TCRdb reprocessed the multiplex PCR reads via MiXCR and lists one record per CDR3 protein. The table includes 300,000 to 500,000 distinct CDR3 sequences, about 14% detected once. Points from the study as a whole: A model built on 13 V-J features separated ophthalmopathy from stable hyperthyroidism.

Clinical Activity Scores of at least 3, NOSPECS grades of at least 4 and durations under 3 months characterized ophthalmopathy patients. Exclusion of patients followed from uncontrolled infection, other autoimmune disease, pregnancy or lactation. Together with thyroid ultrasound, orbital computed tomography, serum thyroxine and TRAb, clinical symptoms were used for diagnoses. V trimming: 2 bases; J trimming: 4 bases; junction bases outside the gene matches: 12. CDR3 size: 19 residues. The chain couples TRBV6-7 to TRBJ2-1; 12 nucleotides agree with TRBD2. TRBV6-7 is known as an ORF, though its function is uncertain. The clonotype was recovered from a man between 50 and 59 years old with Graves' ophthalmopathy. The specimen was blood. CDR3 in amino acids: CASSYASGRARLVYNEQFF. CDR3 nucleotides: TGTGCCAGCAGTTACGCTAGCGGGAGGGCCCGGCTTGTATACAATGAGCAGTTCTTC.